This TCR beta chain was sequenced for a study of T cell responses to AZD1222 COVID-19 vaccine. Overall study results and limits: The study reported that nearly half of spike-specific TCRs target unmutated variant regions. Dominant CD4 TCR responses targeted spike regions 160-218 and 743-854. The donors showed a predominance of white British ancestry and of females, with possible underestimation of clonal diversity.

Germline trimming cut 2 bases from V and 4 bases from J; bases unmatched to any gene: 5. This CDR3 has 14 residues. Germline-derived CDR1 and CDR2 are GTSNPN and SVGIG (reference sequence). Comments on this clone: Antigen: not known.

Assay used: immunoSEQ multiplex PCR; TCRdb lists only in-frame clones, some missing. The table lists 200,000 to 300,000 clones, more than 80% of them singletons. The chain joins TRBV30 to TRBJ1-2; 9 bases align to TRBD1. This TCR came from an adult in good health. The sequencing here drew on peripheral blood, taken on day 0 of AZD1222 vaccination. CDR3 amino acids: CAWSFTGGSYGYTF. The CDR3 region has the DNA TGTGCCTGGAGTTTTACAGGGGGCAGCTATGGCTACACCTTC.